Presented here are 17 T cell receptor beta chains from one specimen sequenced in a study of post-analysis software for immune sequencing data. Study outcomes and limitations: The study found TRBV5-6, TRBV5-1 and TRBV20-1 among a few TRBV segments more frequent in patients than controls.

No antigen is known for these receptors. TCR beta libraries were prepared from cDNA with unique molecular identifiers. In TCRdb, the PCR reads were re-called with MiXCR into one record per CDR3 protein. The sample yields 400,000 to 500,000 distinct CDR3 sequences, about 40% seen once. Sequencing was performed on blood. The receptors originated from a girl aged 2 to 10 with multiple sclerosis.

The CDR3 sequence is CASSYLGQGYHEQYF. The CDR3 nucleotides are TGTGCCAGCAGTTACTTGGGACAGGGATACCACGAGCAGTACTTC. The J gene is TRBJ2-7, the V gene TRBV6-6; TRBD1 matches at 9 bases. The length of the CDR3 is 15 residues. V trimming: 1 base; J trimming: 5 bases; junction bases outside the gene matches: 6. Germline CDR1 and CDR2: MNHNY and SVGAGI (reference sequence).

V gene TRBV10-3 combines with J gene TRBJ2-7; 7 bases map to TRBD2. Germline V lookup: CDR1 ENHRY, CDR2 SYGVKD. Trimming cost V 6 bases and J 1 base; bases outside gene matches: 9. The CDR3 has 15 residues. For the CDR3, the DNA is TGTGCCATCAGGGGTACTGTCGGGGGGTCCTACGAGCAGTACTTC. Encoded protein: CAIRGTVGGSYEQYF.

The chain couples TRBV5-1 to TRBJ2-1; 9 nucleotides match TRBD2. After removal of 6 bases from V and 3 bases from J, the junction contained 10 bases not matched to a gene. There are 16 residues in the CDR3. Looked up from germline, CDR1 is SGHRS and CDR2 is YFSETQ. The CDR3 sequence: CASKGGGGWIYNEQFF. CDR3 DNA sequence: TGCGCCAGCAAGGGCGGGGGGGGATGGATCTACAATGAGCAGTTCTTC.

The V and J genes are TRBV20-1 and TRBJ2-1; 9 bases map to TRBD1. There are 13 residues in the CDR3. Germline V gives CDR1 DFQATT, CDR2 SNEGSKA (reference sequence). V lost 5 bases, J lost 3 bases, and 2 bases stayed unmatched. The CDR3 region has the DNA TGCAGTGCTCGACAGGGGGGCTACAATGAGCAGTTCTTC. Its protein is CSARQGGYNEQFF.

This clonotype has more than one count but fewer than ten. The CDR3 nucleotides are TGTGCCAGCAGTGAATATAAGGACAGGGGCCTCAAAAAGCAGTTCTTC. It encodes CASSEYKDRGLKKQFF. The rearrangement uses TRBV6-1 and TRBJ2-1; TRBD1 matches at 9 bases. Germline CDR1 is MNHNS and CDR2 is SASEGT. Trimming cost V 2 bases and J 11 bases; bases outside gene matches: 13. This CDR3 has 16 amino acids.

This chain uses TRBV5-1 with TRBJ1-2; D not resolved. There are 13 residues in the CDR3. V lost 0 bases to trimming and J lost 8 bases, with 11 bases between them. Germline CDR1 is SGHRS and CDR2 is YFSETQ. CDR3 residues: CASSLDAPRGYTF. The DNA for the CDR3 is TGCGCCAGCAGCTTGGACGCGCCAAGGGGCTACACCTTC.

This chain connects TRBV4-3 to TRBJ2-1; D not certain. The length of the CDR3 is 13 residues. Trimming pared 0 bases from V and 7 bases from J, leaving 7 bases between. CDR1 is LGHNA, CDR2 YSLEER, per germline. This CDR3 is CASSQERLNEQFF. CDR3 coding DNA: TGCGCCAGCAGCCAAGAAAGATTGAATGAGCAGTTCTTC.

This chain uses TRBV4-3 with TRBJ1-2; 12 nucleotides agree with TRBD1. Losses at the gene ends were 4 bases for V and 4 bases for J; bases not matched to a gene: 13. There are 18 residues in the CDR3. Germline V gene sequence: CDR1 LGHNA, CDR2 YSLEER. This chain's CDR3 is CASSPTGTGGERAYGYTF. CDR3 nucleotide sequence: TGCGCCAGCAGCCCTACTGGGACAGGGGGCGAAAGGGCCTATGGCTACACCTTC.

The chain carries TRBV7-2 and TRBJ2-3; 14 bases fit TRBD2. Germline loops: CDR1 SGHTA, CDR2 FQGNSA. CDR3 length: 18 amino acids. With 5 bases clipped from V and 1 base from J, the junction kept 8 bases outside the gene matches. The DNA of the CDR3 is TGTGCCAGCAGCCTTCCGATGGGACTAGCGGGGGGCACAGATACGCAGTATTTT. It translates to CASSLPMGLAGGTDTQYF.

This clonotype is labeled medium-sized. This chain links TRBV6-2 or TRBV6-3 with TRBJ2-7; no firm D call. The CDR3 consists of 12 residues. V lost 2 bases and J 7 bases, leaving 9 bases between the germline ends. Germline CDR1 and CDR2: MNHEY and SVGEGT. The CDR3: CASSYMNVEQYF. DNA for the CDR3: TGTGCCAGCAGTTACATGAATGTGGAGCAGTACTTC.

The rearrangement links TRBV29-1 to TRBJ2-3; maybe TRBD1 (6 bases). Germline V gene sequence: CDR1 SQVTM, CDR2 ANQGSEA. This CDR3 has 14 residues. Between the trimmed V and J ends, which lost 4 bases and 3 bases, there was a span of 14 bases. CDR3 coding DNA: TGCAGCGTTGCGGGGACAACTAGTACAGATACGCAGTATTTT. This gives the protein CSVAGTTSTDTQYF.

J is TRBJ1-6 and V is TRBV20-1; TRBD1 matches at 12 bases. This CDR3 contains 16 residues. V was pared by 0 bases and J by 8 bases, with 5 bases of the junction left unmatched. From germline, CDR1 is DFQATT and CDR2 SNEGSKA (reference sequence). The CDR3 protein is CSARDRGQGAYSPLHF. Here the CDR3 DNA reads TGCAGTGCTAGAGATCGGGGACAGGGGGCATATTCACCCCTCCACTTT.

This clonotype was counted many times. J is TRBJ2-7 and V is TRBV10-3, with D maybe TRBD1 (6 bases). There are 14 residues in the CDR3. Per the germline V gene, CDR1 is ENHRY and CDR2 is SYGVKD. V was shortened by 2 bases and J by 1 base, with 9 bases between the two germline ends. CDR3 nucleotide sequence: TGTGCCATCAGTGAGGGGACACATTCCTACGAGCAGTACTTC. Translation: CAISEGTHSYEQYF.

J is TRBJ1-3 and V is TRBV14, with D unresolved. V was trimmed by 2 bases and J by 0 bases, leaving 17 bases between them. The germline V gene encodes CDR1 SGHDN and CDR2 FVKESK. The CDR3 sequence is 18 residues long. The CDR3: CASSQPGDPGPSGNTIYF. In nucleotides, the CDR3 is TGTGCCAGCAGCCAACCAGGCGACCCCGGCCCCTCTGGAAACACCATATATTTT. Full variable domain (rest looked up from reference TRBV14 and TRBJ1-3): EAGVTQFPSHSVIEKGQTVTLRCDPISGHDNLYWYRRVMGKEIKFLLHFVKESKQDESGMPNNRFLAERTGGTYSTLKVQPAELEDSGVYFCASSQPGDPGPSGNTIYFGEGSWLTVV.

The chain uses TRBV20-1 and TRBJ2-7, with D possibly being TRBD2 (6 bases). Trimming took off 3 bases at V and 1 base at J, with 16 bases between the two ends. This CDR3 is built from 15 residues. The V gene's germline CDR1 is DFQATT and CDR2 SNEGSKA (reference sequence). The CDR3 nucleotides are TGCAGTGCTAGGGGGGAGCTAGCGACATCCTACGAGCAGTACTTC. This encodes CSARGELATSYEQYF.

The chain combines TRBV3-1 with TRBJ1-2, with D perhaps TRBD1 (5 bases). Germline V gene data show CDR1 as LGHDT and CDR2 as YNNKEL (reference sequence). The CDR3 covers 17 residues. Trimming removed 0 bases at V and 6 bases at J, with 20 bases between. Here the CDR3 reads CASSQEGRVSYGDGYTF. The CDR3 region has the DNA TGTGCCAGCAGCCAAGAGGGCAGGGTCTCCTATGGGGATGGCTACACCTTC.

This rearrangement joins TRBV4-1 to TRBJ1-2, with D maybe TRBD1 (6 bases). CDR1 is MGHRA and CDR2 is YSYEKL in the germline V gene. The CDR3 extends over 16 amino acids. The germline V and J ends were trimmed by 1 base and 8 bases, with 20 bases remaining between them. The CDR3 bases are TGCGCCAGCAGCCAAGGACCTTTGCAGGGGTTGCAGGGCTACACCTTC. It translates to CASSQGPLQGLQGYTF.